This T cell receptor beta chain emerged from a study of response to subunit inactivated influenza vaccine (dated by TCRdb to between 2017 and 2018). Looking at the study overall: Deep quantitative profiling of the T cell receptor repertoire was used in the study to follow responses to a trivalent subunit inactivated influenza vaccine. Beyond this particular receptor, the publication reports: The authors proposed that each seasonal influenza vaccination may bring in only a limited number of new T cells.

CDR1 and CDR2, per the germline V gene, are KGHDR and SFDVKD. V is cut back by 3 bases and J by 2 bases, with 12 bases in the junction unmatched. The CDR3 has 19 amino acids, counting the end cysteine and phenylalanine. The only DNA kept is the CDR3, 57 bases in frame from the first base. The method was RT-PCR. These reads were obtained on an Illumina HiSeq 2500. TCRdb redid the processing of the public reads, applying fastp at Q25 and MiXCR, and retained in-frame beta chains. Merged by CDR3 protein, the rows form single entries marked with the most common genes and DNA. This sample holds fewer than 400,000 distinct CDR3 sequences; just over 20% were observed only once. The ten most abundant clones make up more than 8.5% of the sample. This clonotype was counted a few times. It lacks a known antigen. Base qualities were left out, and no much larger clone turns up one base away.

The sample was PBMCs from blood, taken less than 22 months after vaccination. The sequence derives from a man aged 50 to 75 who received an inactivated influenza vaccine. Donor details come from another sample of the same person, matched by shared clones. The chain couples TRBV24-1 to TRBJ2-2; TRBD2 lines up with 9 middle nucleotides. The CDR3 protein sequence reads: CATSDPLGGAGGNTGELFF. Here is the DNA: TGTGCCACCAGTGATCCCTTAGGAGGAGCGGGGGGTAACACCGGGGAGCTGTTTTTT.